This record looks at one T cell receptor (beta chain) sequence and its context. No antigen is known for it. The assay was immunoSEQ multiplex PCR, and TCRdb's table has in-frame clones only and misses some. The data contain more than 100,000 clones, more than 85% of them seen just once; the ten biggest clones take up about 1.9%. The data are from a study of T cell responses to AZD1222 COVID-19 vaccine. Study-level findings and limits: Clonal diversity was possibly underestimated, and white British individuals and females predominated among donors.

The CDR3 covers 14 residues. Trimming removed 2 bases at V and 8 bases at J, with 13 bases between. Germline values: CDR1 MNHNS, CDR2 SASEGT. This chain uses TRBV6-1 with TRBJ1-3, with a tentative D call TRBD1 (6 bases). Here the sequenced sample was peripheral blood, taken 28 days after the second AZD1222 dose. This TCR was sampled from an adult who received the AZD1222 COVID-19 vaccine. The CDR3 loop is CASSENTGRDTIYF. CDR3 nucleotides: TGTGCCAGCAGTGAAAATACAGGGCGGGACACCATATATTTT.